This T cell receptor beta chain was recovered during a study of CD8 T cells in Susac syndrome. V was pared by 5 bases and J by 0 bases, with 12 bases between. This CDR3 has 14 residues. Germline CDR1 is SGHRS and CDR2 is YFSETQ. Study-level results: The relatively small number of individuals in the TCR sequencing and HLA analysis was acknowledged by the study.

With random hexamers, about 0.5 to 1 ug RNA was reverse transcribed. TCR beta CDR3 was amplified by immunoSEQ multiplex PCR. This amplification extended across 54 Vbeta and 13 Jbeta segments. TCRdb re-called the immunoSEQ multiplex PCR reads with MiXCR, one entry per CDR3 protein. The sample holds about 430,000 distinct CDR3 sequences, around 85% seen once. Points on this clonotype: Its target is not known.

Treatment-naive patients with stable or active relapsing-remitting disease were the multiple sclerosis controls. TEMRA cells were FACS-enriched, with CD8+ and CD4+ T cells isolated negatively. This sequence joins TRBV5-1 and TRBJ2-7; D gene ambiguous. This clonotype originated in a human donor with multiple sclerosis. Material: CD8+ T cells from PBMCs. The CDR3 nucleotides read TGCGCCAGCAGAGGCAACATCGACTCCTACGAGCAGTACTTC. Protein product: CASRGNIDSYEQYF.